This T cell receptor (beta chain) comes out of a study of CD8+ T cells in alopecia areata (dated by TCRdb to the late 2010s). Regarding the complete study: Treated patients were enrolled in an open-label pilot trial of oral tofacitinib, 5 to 10 mg twice daily, for moderate-to-severe alopecia areata. RNA came from the PAXgene miRNA kit for fixed scalp, the miRNeasy kit for PBMCs, and the RNeasy kit for mouse skin. TCRbeta CDR3 regions were amplified by immunoSEQ multiplex PCR using 35 Vbeta forward and 13 Jbeta reverse primers. Patients stayed on tofacitinib for 6 to 18 months and then had 6 months of follow-up off drug so that delayed response and recurrence could be assessed. For the treated patients, the SALT score, which quantifies what percentage of scalp surface area is affected, served as the measure of disease severity. Clonality in the scalp was compared among normal scalp (n=4), patchy alopecia areata scalp (n=8), and alopecia totalis/universalis scalp (n=8). On the human side, TCRbeta sequencing was run on scalp tissue and on sorted CD4+ and CD8+ peripheral blood T cells from healthy controls and from alopecia areata patients with either patchy or totalis/universalis disease. Biopsies were taken from tofacitinib-treated patients at baseline and at 4 and 24 weeks of treatment, and a later scalp biopsy was taken in several of the tofacitinib-treated patients. The study used high-throughput TCRbeta sequencing to examine T cell clonal expansion in alopecia areata, in both the C3H/HeJ mouse model and human patients. Study-level results and caveats: Tofacitinib significantly lowered scalp clonality and the number of expanded CD8+ clones among the top 100 scalp clones. Many expanded lesional clones persisted in scalp and blood during tofacitinib treatment, which may partly explain relapse after stopping treatment. Compared with normal scalp, lesional scalp, particularly in alopecia totalis/universalis, had higher clonality and more expanded CD8+ clones, which suggests antigenic drive. Because the treated cohort was small and included a single nonresponder, larger studies are needed to assess links between baseline CD8+ expansion and response. Unlike mouse skin, where gammadelta T cells dominate, normal human skin contains resident alphabeta T cells that get sequenced too, which complicates analysis of the scalp TCR repertoire. Shared TCR sequences between patients were less evident than in mice, which may be partly attributable to HLA diversity in the patient population.

The germline V gene (reference sequence) gives CDR1 as LNHDA and CDR2 as SQIVND. The junction shows trimming of 1 base on V and 6 bases on J, plus 7 bases between the germline ends. Measured from the cysteine to the phenylalanine, the CDR3 is 13 residues long. Only CDR3 DNA remains: 39 bases, in frame from the first base. The library was obtained by the immunoSEQ multiplex PCR assay. To provide template for TCR sequencing, every sample had RNA extracted and reverse transcribed into cDNA. First-strand cDNA was synthesized with SuperScript III using a 2:1 mix of oligo-dT and random hexamers. Amplification bias was assessed with a synthetic immune receptor repertoire, and residual bias was removed computationally. In the paper's pipeline: Raw reads were preprocessed for error removal, and CDR3 was defined according to IMGT conventions as running from the conserved cysteine to phenylalanine. Clonality was calculated as 1 minus Shannon entropy normalized by log2 of the number of productive unique TCRs. Whether each scalp clone was CD4 or CD8 was inferred by checking scalp TCRbeta sequences against the CD4 and CD8 repertoires from sorted blood. The immuneACCESS repertoire file appears here via TCRdb, limited to in-frame rearrangements. These files lack a portion of the clones; in checked studies, under half of the deficit traces to unresolved V genes, and the cause of the others is not known. V, J and clone size are those of that table, while D and trimming were read from the DNA. This sample comprises 150,000 to 200,000 clones, 60% of them detected only once. Under 1.2% of the sample is in the top ten clones.

With respect to this clone: Its binding antigen is unknown. Within one base of it there is no much larger clone, and no base qualities were kept.

Read against the paper, the sample's time point label means: 20 to 30 weeks on oral tofacitinib. The treatment or condition label corresponds to: oral pan-JAK inhibitor, 5-10 mg twice daily. Lesional scalp punch biopsies and peripheral blood were collected from alopecia areata patients. After PBMCs were isolated by density centrifugation and stained for CD3, CD4 and CD8, a FACSAria was used to sort CD4+ and CD8+ T cells. The source was CD4+ T cells sorted from blood, collected at week 24, from a patient treated with tofacitinib. The TCR comes from a human donor with alopecia areata. The V gene is TRBV19 and the J gene is TRBJ1-5; no D segment can be confidently identified. The bases read TGTGCCAGTAGTATAGCAAGGGCTCAGCCCCAGCATTTT. This is translated as CASSIARAQPQHF.